Listed below are T cell receptor beta chains from one sample, sequenced in a study of patients and donors after allogeneic stem cell transplantation. TCRdb passed the RT-PCR reads through MiXCR, listing each CDR3 protein once. The sample shows roughly 200,000 distinct CDR3 sequences, 35% to 45% of them seen only once. The sample comprised blood, either unsorted or a sorted T cell fraction (not recorded which). The receptor set was obtained from a human donor who was either an allogeneic HSCT recipient or a stem cell or donor lymphocyte infusion donor (not recorded which). It is not recorded whose cells these are; they may come from a transplant donor. Each CDR3 is given with its conserved first and last residue. A D gene is named only where the DNA matches it firmly. Size tells how often a clone was seen (once, few, many) or the class of an expanded clone, and some rows leave it out.

CDR3 protein	CDR3 DNA	clone size	J gene	D gene	V gene
CASSLSGTGNQPQHF	TGTGCCAGCAGTTTATCTGGGACAGGGAATCAGCCCCAGCATTTT	few	TRBJ1-5	TRBD1	TRBV27
CASKRSPNSPLHF	TGTGCCAGCAAAAGGAGTCCTAATTCACCCCTCCACTTT	-	TRBJ1-6	-	TRBV27
CSPSDRAYGCTF	-	-	TRBJ1-2	-	TRBV20-1
CASSLPPGGSTEAFF	TGTGCCAGCAGTTTACCCCCCGGAGGGTCCACTGAAGCTTTCTTT	-	TRBJ1-1	-	TRBV28
CASSEPGHNSPLHF	TGCGCCAGCAGCGAACCGGGACATAATTCACCCCTCCACTTT	-	TRBJ1-6	-	TRBV5-1
CASSGQFLSTDTQYF	TGTGCCAGCAGTGGACAGTTTCTTAGCACAGATACGCAGTATTTT	-	TRBJ2-3	-	TRBV12-3/TRBV12-4
CSAIGRRLEAFF	TGCAGTGCTATCGGCAGGCGTCTCGAAGCTTTCTTT	few	TRBJ1-1	-	TRBV20-1
CASSLFIETQYF	TGTGCCAGCAGTTTATTCATTGAGACCCAGTACTTC	-	TRBJ2-5	-	TRBV12-3/TRBV12-4
CASSSTGTNTEAFF	TGTGCCAGCTCATCGACAGGGACGAACACTGAAGCTTTCTTT	few	TRBJ1-1	TRBD1	TRBV18
CASGRGFYEQYF	TGTGCTAGTGGGCGTGGGTTCTACGAGCAGTACTTC	few	TRBJ2-7	-	TRBV12-5
CASSLLTGGDEQYF	TGCGCCAGCAGCTTGCTTACAGGGGGCGACGAGCAGTACTTC	few	TRBJ2-7	TRBD1	TRBV5-1
CASSYSVLGTVGYTF	TGTGCCAGCAGTTACTCAGTATTAGGGACAGTCGGCTACACCTTC	few	TRBJ1-2	TRBD1	TRBV6-6
CASSQDPGLIGGYTF	TGCGCCAGCAGCCAAGACCCGGGGCTCATTGGAGGCTACACCTTC	few	TRBJ1-2	-	TRBV4-1
CASSPGGPPQHF	TGTGCCAGTAGCCCCGGGGGGCCGCCCCAGCATTTT	-	TRBJ1-5	-	TRBV19
CATSDPGLAGGNSYNEQFF	TGTGCCACCAGTGACCCGGGACTAGCGGGGGGGAACTCCTACAATGAGCAGTTCTTC	-	TRBJ2-1	TRBD2	TRBV24-1
CASVLTALHF	TGCGCCAGTGTCCTGACAGCTCTCCACTTT	few	TRBJ1-6	-	TRBV5-1
CATSDSIPGTRGGELFF	TGTGCCACCAGTGACTCGATACCCGGGACCCGGGGCGGGGAGCTGTTTTTT	-	TRBJ2-2	-	TRBV24-1
CASSSSSISYEQYF	TGCGCCAGCAGCTCCTCAAGCATATCCTACGAGCAGTACTTC	-	TRBJ2-7	-	TRBV5-1
CASSQGPAEGSLMQYF	TGTGCCAGCAGCCAAGGCCCCGCGGAGGGAAGCCTGATGCAGTATTTT	-	TRBJ2-3	-	TRBV3-1
CSARGWDRENSPLHF	TGCAGTGCTAGAGGGTGGGACAGGGAAAATTCACCCCTCCACTTT	-	TRBJ1-6	TRBD1	TRBV20-1
CASSPERQFSNQPQHF	TGTGCCAGCAGTCCAGAGAGGCAGTTTAGCAATCAGCCCCAGCATTTT	-	TRBJ1-5	-	TRBV12-3/TRBV12-4
CASSLGGTEQETQYF	TGTGCCAGCAGCCTAGGTGGGACGGAGCAAGAGACCCAGTACTTC	-	TRBJ2-5	-	TRBV12-3/TRBV12-4
CSVRDQAFF	TGCAGTGTTCGAGATCAAGCTTTCTTT	few	TRBJ1-1	-	TRBV20-1
CASGNRAFWDNYGYTF	TGTGCCAGCGGGAACAGGGCATTTTGGGATAACTATGGCTACACCTTC	-	TRBJ1-2	-	TRBV28
CATSRDRYSPLHF	TGTGCCACCAGCCGGGACAGGTATTCACCCCTCCACTTT	-	TRBJ1-6	TRBD1	TRBV24-1
CATSRDQSQNHGYTF	TGTGCCACCAGCAGAGATCAAAGCCAGAATCATGGCTACACCTTC	few	TRBJ1-2	-	TRBV15
CASSSGRDSPLHF	TGCGCCAGCAGTTCAGGCCGCGATTCACCCCTCCACTTT	-	TRBJ1-6	-	TRBV5-1
CASSRQGSYGYTF	TGTGCCAGTAGTCGCCAGGGATCTTATGGCTACACCTTC	-	TRBJ1-2	-	TRBV19
CATSRDYILNTEAFF	TGTGCCACCAGCAGAGATTACATCCTGAACACTGAAGCTTTCTTT	-	TRBJ1-1	-	TRBV15
CASSPFGETQYF	TGTGCCAGCAGTCCCTTCGGAGAGACCCAGTACTTC	-	TRBJ2-5	-	TRBV6-5
CASKAWGSYGYTF	TGTGCCAGTAAAGCTTGGGGCAGCTATGGCTACACCTTC	few	TRBJ1-2	-	TRBV2
CATSRAGRYEQYF	TGTGCCACCAGCAGGGCAGGGAGGTACGAGCAGTACTTC	few	TRBJ2-7	-	TRBV15
CASSQRQGMASPLHF	TGTGCCAGCAGCCAGAGACAGGGAATGGCGTCACCCCTCCACTTT	-	TRBJ1-6	TRBD1	TRBV3-1
CASSPRTGFYNEQFF	TGTGCCAGCAGCCCCCGGACAGGATTTTACAATGAGCAGTTCTTC	few	TRBJ2-1	TRBD1	TRBV5-5
CASSFPGTGYNEQFF	TGTGCCAGCAGTTTCCCCGGGACAGGGTACAATGAGCAGTTCTTC	-	TRBJ2-1	TRBD1	TRBV28
CATSSMGLAGLAKNIQYF	TGTGCCACCAGCTCTATGGGACTAGCGGGGCTAGCCAAAAACATTCAGTACTTC	few	TRBJ2-4	TRBD2	TRBV15
CATSSPDGVKTEAFF	TGTGCCACCAGCTCCCCGGATGGGGTGAAGACTGAAGCTTTCTTT	-	TRBJ1-1	-	TRBV15
CASSLQGGNEKLFF	TGCGCCAGCAGCTTGCAGGGGGGAAATGAAAAACTGTTTTTT	-	TRBJ1-4	TRBD1	TRBV5-1
CASSFRDRDGYTF	TGTGCCAGCAGTTTCCGGGACAGGGATGGCTACACCTTC	few	TRBJ1-2	TRBD1	TRBV12-3/TRBV12-4
CASSLAKSPRQGIIYGYTF	TGTGCCAGCAGCTTAGCTAAATCCCCCCGACAGGGGATAATCTATGGCTACACCTTC	-	TRBJ1-2	TRBD1	TRBV7-8
CSARRVAGGQNEQFF	TGCAGTGCTAGAAGAGTAGCGGGGGGGCAGAATGAGCAGTTCTTC	-	TRBJ2-1	TRBD2	TRBV20-1
CASSLVRERVDSPLHF	TGTGCCAGCAGCTTGGTCAGGGAGAGGGTGGATTCACCCCTCCACTTT	-	TRBJ1-6	-	TRBV5-6
CASSQVGYGYTF	TGCGCCAGCAGCCAGGTCGGCTATGGCTACACCTTC	few	TRBJ1-2	-	TRBV4-1
CASSLTGNRNYGYTF	TGTGCCAGCAGTCTAACTGGAAACAGGAACTATGGCTACACCTTC	-	TRBJ1-2	-	TRBV28
CASCQGWAANEQFF	TGTGCCAGCTGCCAGGGGTGGGCAGCTAATGAGCAGTTCTTC	few	TRBJ2-1	-	TRBV5-5
CASSLDPVTDTQYF	TGTGCCAGCAGTTTAGACCCCGTCACAGATACGCAGTATTTT	-	TRBJ2-3	-	TRBV12-3/TRBV12-4
CASSPEGGLWQPQHF	TGTGCCAGCAGCCCAGAAGGGGGGCTCTGGCAGCCCCAGCATTTT	-	TRBJ1-5	-	TRBV9
CSASMGVEKLFF	TGCAGTGCTAGTATGGGAGTTGAAAAACTGTTTTTT	-	TRBJ1-4	-	TRBV20-1
CASSLVSRGVEAFF	TGTGCCAGCAGCTTAGTGAGCAGGGGGGTTGAAGCTTTCTTT	few	TRBJ1-1	TRBD1	TRBV7-8
CASSLVDREAGELFF	TGCGCCAGCAGCTTGGTTGACAGGGAGGCCGGGGAGCTGTTTTTT	-	TRBJ2-2	-	TRBV5-1